This entry concerns a single T cell receptor (beta chain). This specimen belongs to a study of blood T cell repertoires in COVID-19. Here immunoSEQ multiplex PCR was the method, and the copy in TCRdb shows in-frame clones only, minus some. The sample includes approximately 190,000 clones, roughly 90% seen only once; the top ten take roughly 0.56%. After removal of 5 bases from V and 0 bases from J, the junction contained 8 bases not matched to a gene. From germline, CDR1 is SGHTA and CDR2 FQGNSA. This CDR3 has 16 amino acids. The receptor comes from a man aged 50 or older with acute or convalescent COVID-19. Sequencing was done on a sample of peripheral blood. This chain connects TRBV7-2 to TRBJ1-2; TRBD1 matches 8 bases. CDR3 in amino acids: CASSARQGLTNYGYTF. The DNA of the CDR3 is TGTGCCAGCAGCGCCCGACAGGGGTTAACTAACTATGGCTACACCTTC.